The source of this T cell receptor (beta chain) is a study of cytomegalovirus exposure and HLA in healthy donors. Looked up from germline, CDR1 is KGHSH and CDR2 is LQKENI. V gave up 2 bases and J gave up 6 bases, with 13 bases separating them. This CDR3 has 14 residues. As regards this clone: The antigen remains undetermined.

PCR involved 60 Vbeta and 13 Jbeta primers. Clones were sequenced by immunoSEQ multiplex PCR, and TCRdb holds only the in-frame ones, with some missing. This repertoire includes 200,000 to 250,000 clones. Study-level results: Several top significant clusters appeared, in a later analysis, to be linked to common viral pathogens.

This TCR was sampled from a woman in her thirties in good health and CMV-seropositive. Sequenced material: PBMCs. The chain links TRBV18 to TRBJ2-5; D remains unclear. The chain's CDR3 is CASSPFANFQTQYF. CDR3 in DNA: TGTGCCAGCTCACCATTCGCCAACTTCCAGACCCAGTACTTC.